Presented here are 13 T cell receptor beta chains from one specimen sequenced in a study of cytomegalovirus exposure and HLA in healthy donors. PCR employed 60 Vbeta and 13 Jbeta primers. TCRdb's table, derived via immunoSEQ multiplex PCR, lists solely in-frame clones and lacks some. The sample shows about 120,000 clones, 82% of them seen only once. Sample: PBMCs. The receptors were sampled from a woman in her late teens or twenties in good health and CMV-seronegative.

The rearrangement links TRBV6-4 to TRBJ2-7; 12 nucleotides align to TRBD2. Germline V gene lookup returns CDR1 MRHNA and CDR2 SNTAGT. The CDR3 extends over 15 amino acids. Trimming took 0 bases from V and 3 from J; bases not matched to a gene: 0. The DNA for the CDR3 is TGTGCCAGCAGTGACTCGACTAGCGGGAGCTACGAGCAGTACTTC. This encodes CASSDSTSGSYEQYF.

To note about this clone: The junction and the germline gene differ at one end; a read error may be behind it. In nucleotides, the CDR3 is TGCGCCAGCAGCGACCGGGACAGGGGGCAAGAGGCCCAGTACTTC. Its protein is CASSDRDRGQEAQYF. V and J are TRBV5-1 and TRBJ2-5, with TRBD1 matching over 12 bases. This CDR3 is built from 15 residues. CDR1 is SGHRS, CDR2 YFSETQ, per germline.

This clone showed up just a few times. The chain uses TRBV15 and TRBJ2-7; D might be TRBD1 (5 bases). The CDR3 length is 16 residues. Germline V gene sequence: CDR1 LNHNV, CDR2 YYDKDF (reference sequence). V was shortened by 0 bases and J by 0 bases, with 12 bases between the two germline ends. CDR3: CATSREAVGASYEQYF. DNA of the CDR3: TGTGCCACCAGCAGAGAGGCGGTAGGGGCCTCCTACGAGCAGTACTTC.

The CDR3 is CASSLASGSGTEAFF. The CDR3 DNA reads TGTGCCAGCAGCTTAGCGTCCGGGTCTGGCACTGAAGCTTTCTTT. The chain joins TRBV7-2 to TRBJ1-1, with D hard to call. This CDR3 spans 15 amino acids. Germline CDR1 reads SGHTA; CDR2 reads FQGNSA. V was clipped by 0 bases and J by 4 bases, with 12 bases between them.

This chain links TRBV7-9 with TRBJ2-4; 8 bases agree with TRBD1. V trimming: 6 bases; J trimming: 16 bases; junction bases outside the gene matches: 11. Germline V gene data show CDR1 as SEHNR and CDR2 as FQNEAQ (reference sequence). The CDR3 is 12 amino acids. The CDR3: CASSFTGGQVYF. The CDR3 region has the DNA TGTGCCAGCAGTTTCACAGGGGGACAAGTATACTTC. The whole variable domain, filled in from reference TRBV7-9 and TRBJ2-4, reads DTGVSQNPRHKITKRGQNVTFRCDPISEHNRLYWYRQTLGQGPEFLTYFQNEAQLEKSRLLSDRFSAERPKGSFSTLEIQRTEQGDSAMYLCASSFTGGQVYFGAGTRLSVL.

The chain couples TRBV30 to TRBJ2-3, with D possibly matching TRBD1 (6 bases). The germline V and J ends were trimmed by 2 bases and 2 bases, with 23 bases remaining between them. Germline-derived CDR1 and CDR2 are GTSNPN and SVGIG (reference sequence). The CDR3 covers 18 residues. CDR3 amino acids: CAWSPSYPDSGDTDTQYF. CDR3 sequence (DNA): TGTGCCTGGAGTCCATCTTACCCGGACAGCGGTGACACAGATACGCAGTATTTT.

The J gene is TRBJ1-2, the V gene TRBV14; D is possibly TRBD1 (6 bases). CDR3 size: 14 residues. Germline CDR1 and CDR2: SGHDN and FVKESK. Trimming took 1 base from V and 8 from J, leaving 14 bases between them. The CDR3 bases are TGTGCCAGCAGCCAAGCGACAGGTTTTAGAGGCTACACCTTC. Translated, it gives CASSQATGFRGYTF.

The rearrangement links TRBV7-8 to TRBJ2-5; D is possibly TRBD2 (6 bases). Trimming removed 8 bases from V and 1 base from J, with 8 bases in between. The germline CDR1 and CDR2 sequences are SGHVS and FQNEAQ. This CDR3 comprises 12 residues. CDR3 sequence reads: CASGRPQETQYF. The CDR3, as DNA: TGTGCCAGCGGGAGGCCCCAAGAGACCCAGTACTTC.

V and J are TRBV27 and TRBJ2-3, with 7 positions matching TRBD2. Germline values: CDR1 MNHEY, CDR2 SMNVEV (reference sequence). The V segment lost 4 bases and the J segment 3 bases; nucleotides outside the gene matches: 16. The CDR3 is 18 residues long. The CDR3 sequence is CASSSPGGMVLGTDTQYF. CDR3 in DNA: TGTGCCAGCAGTTCTCCGGGAGGTATGGTTCTTGGGACAGATACGCAGTATTTT.

The chain couples TRBV7-2 to TRBJ1-2; 8 nucleotides agree with TRBD1. The CDR3 is made up of 13 amino acids. Trimming at V came to 2 bases and at J to 7 bases, leaving 3 bases not matched to a gene. Germline CDR1 and CDR2: SGHTA and FQGNSA. The CDR3 loop reads CASSLWDRSGYTF. CDR3 in DNA: TGTGCCAGCAGCTTATGGGACAGGAGTGGCTACACCTTC.

The rearrangement uses TRBV5-5 and TRBJ2-7, with TRBD2 matching over 7 bases. From germline, CDR1 is SGHKS and CDR2 YYEKEE (reference sequence). The CDR3 has 14 residues. J lost 0 bases, V lost 4 bases, and 4 bases had no gene match. The CDR3: CASSPGGPSYEQYV. CDR3 sequence (DNA): TGTGCCAGCAGCCCGGGGGGACCCTCCTACGAGCAGTACGTC.

In this sample, this clone turned up a few times. The CDR3 sequence: CASSLRQGHYEQYF. CDR3 DNA sequence: TGCGCCAGCAGCCTCCGACAGGGCCACTACGAGCAGTACTTC. The J gene is TRBJ2-7, the V gene TRBV5-1; 7 positions match TRBD1. The CDR3 has 14 amino acids. V gave up 4 bases and J gave up 3 bases; unmatched junction bases: 7. The germline V gene encodes CDR1 SGHRS and CDR2 YFSETQ.

The chain uses TRBV5-5 and TRBJ2-2; perhaps TRBD1 as D (5 bases). Germline CDR1 reads SGHKS; CDR2 reads YYEKEE (reference sequence). V was shortened by 3 bases and J by 5 bases, with 11 bases between the two germline ends. This CDR3 contains 14 residues. The CDR3 DNA reads TGTGCCAGCAGCTCCAGGGTTGGAACCGGGGAGCTGTTTTTT. This gives the protein CASSSRVGTGELFF.